A single T cell receptor (beta chain) is shown here with its context. Its antigen is unknown. The sample is drawn from a study of response to subunit inactivated influenza vaccine. General study findings and limits: The authors offered the suggestion that each seasonal influenza vaccination recruits few new T cells.

TCRdb independently ran MiXCR on the RT-PCR reads; one entry per CDR3 protein. The sample gives some 850,000 distinct CDR3 sequences, about 18% of which show up once; roughly a tenth is in the top ten. With 0 bases clipped from V and 7 bases from J, the junction kept 5 bases outside the gene matches. Germline lookup yields CDR1 SGHTA and CDR2 FQGTGA. This CDR3 has 15 residues. The material sequenced was PBMCs from blood, taken around 5 days after vaccination. This receptor was taken from a man aged 45-65 years who received an inactivated influenza vaccine. The chain has TRBV7-3 and TRBJ2-1; 8 positions agree with TRBD2. The CDR3 region is CASSLTLAETNEQFF. As DNA, the CDR3 is TGTGCCAGCAGCTTAACACTAGCGGAGACAAATGAGCAGTTCTTC.